This T cell receptor beta chain was sequenced in a study of memory CD4+ T cells and cytomegalovirus serostatus. Repertoires were generated with immunoSEQ multiplex PCR, while TCRdb's copy carries only in-frame clones and drops some. The sample consists of some 60,000 clones, 81% of them appearing once. To note about this clone: Its specificity is unknown.

Study-level points and caveats: The CMV-associated TCR signature appears largely within the CD4+ memory repertoire.

The V end was cut by 5 bases, the J end by 0 bases, with 13 bases between. Germline values: CDR1 SEHNR, CDR2 FQNEAQ (reference sequence). The CDR3 length is 16 residues. Single viable CD3+CD4+CD8-CD45RO+ cells were sorted as the memory CD4+ T cells. Sequenced sample: memory CD4+ T cells from blood. This sequence was found in an adult in good health and CMV-seronegative. This rearrangement joins TRBV7-9 to TRBJ2-2; tentative D call: TRBD2 (6 bases). Here the CDR3 reads CASSRLAGSNTGELFF. The CDR3 coding sequence is TGTGCCAGCAGCCGTCTCGCGGGATCGAACACCGGGGAGCTGTTTTTT.